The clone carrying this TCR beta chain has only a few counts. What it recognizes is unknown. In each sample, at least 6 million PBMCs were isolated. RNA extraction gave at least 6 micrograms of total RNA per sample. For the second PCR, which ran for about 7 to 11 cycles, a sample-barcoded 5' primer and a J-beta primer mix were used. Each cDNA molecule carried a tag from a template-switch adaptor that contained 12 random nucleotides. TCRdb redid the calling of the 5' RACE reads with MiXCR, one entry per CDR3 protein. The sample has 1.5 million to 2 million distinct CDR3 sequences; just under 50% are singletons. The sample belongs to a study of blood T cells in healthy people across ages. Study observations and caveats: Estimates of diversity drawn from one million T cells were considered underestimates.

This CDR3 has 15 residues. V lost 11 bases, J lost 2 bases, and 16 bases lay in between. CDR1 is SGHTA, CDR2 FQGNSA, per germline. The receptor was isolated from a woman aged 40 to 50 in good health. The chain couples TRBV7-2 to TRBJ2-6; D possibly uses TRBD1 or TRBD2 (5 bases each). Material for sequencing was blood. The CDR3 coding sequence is TGTGCCGGAAGGGACCTCCGGGCTGGGGCCAACGTCCTGACTTTC. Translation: CAGRDLRAGANVLTF.